The next 3 T cell receptor beta chains were all read from a single sample in a study of T cells expressing NK-cell markers. TCRdb reanalyzed the 5' RACE reads and collapses them to one entry per CDR3 protein, without DNA. The sample's table shows a few hundred thousand distinct CDR3 sequences. The sequencing input was blood T cells: a sorted CD56 or NKG2C T cell subset, CD4+ or CD8+ T cells, or bulk PBMC T cells (not recorded which). Receptors originate from a man younger than 35 in good health.

This chain connects TRBV29-1 to TRBJ2-1; TCRdb names TRBD2, which stays unverified in the absence of DNA. CDR1 and CDR2 from the germline V gene are SQVTM and ANQGSEA. The CDR3 has 13 residues. This CDR3 reads CSVAEPIPNEQFF.

The chain combines TRBV3-1 with TRBJ2-7. Germline V gene lookup returns CDR1 LGHDT and CDR2 YNNKEL (reference sequence). The CDR3 is 14 residues long. This CDR3 is CASSPTKSSYEQYF.

The rearrangement joins TRBV12-3 or TRBV12-4 to TRBJ1-1. This CDR3 spans 12 amino acids. CDR3 loop: CASGRGGNDGFF.